This T cell receptor beta chain was captured by sequencing in a study of CD8+ T cells in alopecia areata. General study results and limits: Persistence of many expanded lesional clones was seen in scalp and blood during tofacitinib. Lesional scalp, especially alopecia totalis/universalis, showed higher clonality than normal scalp.

Of note for this clone: The target antigen is unknown.

It was cDNA, reverse transcribed from extracted RNA, that served as the sequencing template. Method: immunoSEQ multiplex PCR; TCRdb's copy keeps in-frame clones and lacks some. This table holds 130,000 to 150,000 clones, around 82% found once. Specified treatment: oral pan-JAK inhibitor, 5-10 mg twice daily. Obtained from alopecia areata patients were lesional scalp punch biopsies along with peripheral blood. The CDR3 consists of 16 residues. The TCR was taken from a human donor with alopecia areata. The source was CD8+ T cells sorted from blood, collected at week 4, from a patient treated with tofacitinib. The chain recombines TRBV12-2 with TRBJ2-5; the table's TRBD2 call for D was not verified on the DNA. TRBV12-2 is termed a pseudogene. The CDR3 nucleotides are TGTGCAAGTCGCGCCCGGATACGGCGGGGGCGAGAGACCCAGTACTTC. Its protein product is CASRARIRRGRETQYF.